This T cell receptor (beta chain) was sequenced for a study of cytomegalovirus exposure and HLA in healthy donors. About the study: Earlier work reported 95 million to 130 million unique TCR beta sequences from about 179 million T cells. HLA-typed donors were the source of approximately 85 million unique TCRs held in an early data release. General study results and limits: Analyses of presence/absence relied on an assumption of roughly uniform sequencing depth across donors. A later analysis by the authors found several of the most significant clusters apparently linked to common viral pathogens.

About this clone: Its antigen is currently unknown.

The PCR made use of 60 Vbeta and 13 Jbeta primers. The method was immunoSEQ multiplex PCR; TCRdb's version includes in-frame clones alone and lacks a portion of them. The sample has 91,000 or so clones, around three quarters seen once; the top ten hold under 7%. V lost 5 bases to trimming and J lost 2 bases, with 16 bases between them. Germline V gene data show CDR1 as LNHDA and CDR2 as SQIVND (reference sequence). The CDR3 consists of 16 residues. Sequences were obtained from PBMCs. This chain links TRBV19 with TRBJ2-1; D is uncertain. The source of this sequence is a man aged 25-40 years in good health and CMV-seropositive. CDR3 nucleotides: TGTGCCAGTAGTCACCTGGGCGTCACGACCTACAATGAGCAGTTCTTC. It encodes CASSHLGVTTYNEQFF.